These 14 T cell receptor beta chains originate from one sample sequenced in a study of shared clonotypes between healthy human individuals. Only in-frame clones appear in the TCRdb table, and some are missing; sequencing was by immunoSEQ multiplex PCR. The sample shows around 940,000 clones, roughly 72% of them seen only once. Sequencing used memory CD4+ T cells sorted from blood. Specified subset: CD45RA-negative fraction. The source of these receptors is a man aged 18 to 29 in good health.

This chain connects TRBV12-5 to TRBJ1-5, with TRBD1 matching over 8 bases. Germline CDR1 LGHNT, CDR2 FRNRAP. V gave up 3 bases and J gave up 0 bases; unmatched junction bases: 4. The CDR3 has 16 amino acids. The CDR3 DNA sequence: TGTGCTAGTGGTTTCGGACAGGGCCATAGCAATCAGCCCCAGCATTTT. Protein product: CASGFGQGHSNQPQHF.

The V and J genes are TRBV7-2 and TRBJ2-2; TRBD1 agrees at 10 bases. CDR3 length: 16 residues. V gave up 8 bases and J gave up 2 bases; unmatched junction bases: 8. Germline CDR1 SGHTA, CDR2 FQGNSA. The CDR3 bases are TGTGCCAGCCGAATATGGGACAGGGGTAACACCGGGGAGCTGTTTTTT. Translating it yields CASRIWDRGNTGELFF.

The sample holds a few counts of this clone. The germline gene is not matched at one end of the junction; a read error may be the cause. The chain employs TRBV7-7 and TRBJ2-1; the match to TRBD2 covers 12 bases. The CDR3 totals 15 residues. CDR1 is SSHAT, CDR2 FNYEAQ, per germline (reference sequence). The DNA of the CDR3 is TGTGCTAGCAGCGCCGCTAGCGGGAGGGCCAGTGAGCAGTTCTTC. Protein: CASSAASGRASEQFF.

This clone was observed once. The chain carries TRBV4-2 and TRBJ2-7; D is unclear. The CDR3 loop spans 17 amino acids. Germline CDR1 LGHNA, CDR2 YNFKEQ. Trimming stripped 1 base from V and 7 bases from J, with 23 bases between. The CDR3 coding sequence is TGTGCCAGCAGCCAAGGGTCGCTCTCCTTTCTCGCTGGAGAGCAGTACTTC. Translation gives CASSQGSLSFLAGEQYF.

This clone turned up a few times. This rearrangement joins TRBV6-1 to TRBJ2-7, with D tentatively TRBD1 (5 bases). The germline gives CDR1 MNHNS, CDR2 SASEGT. The CDR3 consists of 15 residues. The V and J ends lost 4 bases and 1 base respectively, with 14 bases between them. The CDR3 DNA sequence: TGTGCCAGCAGTGGGCGAAAGGGGAATTCCTACGAGCAGTACTTC. Its protein product is CASSGRKGNSYEQYF.

The CDR3 spells CASSPVGGPYGYTF. The CDR3 DNA reads as TGTGCCAGCAGCCCCGTGGGGGGGCCCTATGGCTACACCTTC. The gene calls are TRBV7-9 and TRBJ1-2, with D perhaps TRBD1 (6 bases). CDR3 size: 14 residues. Per germline, CDR1 SEHNR and CDR2 FQNEAQ (reference sequence). The ends were cut back, 5 bases at V and 4 bases at J, with 14 bases in the middle.

In this sample, this clone turned up many times. The V and J genes are TRBV27 and TRBJ1-2; no firm D call. This CDR3 is built from 15 residues. Trimming took off 8 bases at V and 0 bases at J, with 16 bases between the two ends. The V gene's germline CDR1 is MNHEY and CDR2 SMNVEV (reference sequence). The CDR3, as DNA: TGTGCCAGCCGGAGTCTGACGGACGCTAACTATGGCTACACCTTC. This encodes CASRSLTDANYGYTF.

This clone was observed a few times. The V call is TRBV7-2, the J call TRBJ2-7; no firm D call. V was pared by 3 bases and J by 5 bases, with 5 bases between. This CDR3 contains 11 residues. Germline-derived CDR1 and CDR2 are SGHTA and FQGNSA. The CDR3 nucleotides read TGTGCCAGCAGCTTCGGCCACGAGCAGTACTTC. This codes for CASSFGHEQYF.

The chain couples TRBV27 to TRBJ1-2; 9 bases are shared with TRBD1. Losses at the gene ends were 5 bases for V and 4 bases for J; bases not matched to a gene: 8. The germline V gene encodes CDR1 MNHEY and CDR2 SMNVEV (reference sequence). This CDR3 spans 15 amino acids. As DNA, the CDR3 is TGTGCCAGCAGTCTCACCGGGACAGGGAGCTATGGCTACACCTTC. Encoded protein: CASSLTGTGSYGYTF.

This chain connects TRBV29-1 to TRBJ2-5, with D tentatively TRBD1 (5 bases). This CDR3 has 12 amino acids. With 6 bases removed from V and 5 bases from J, the gap between germline ends came to 13 bases. The germline gives CDR1 SQVTM, CDR2 ANQGSEA. This chain's CDR3 is CSVDGHWETQYF. CDR3 bases: TGCAGCGTCGATGGACACTGGGAGACCCAGTACTTC.

The chain uses TRBV28 and TRBJ1-6; no definite D call. Germline-derived CDR1 and CDR2 are MDHEN and SYDVKM. CDR3 size: 16 residues. V was shortened by 5 bases and J by 3 bases, with 14 bases between the two germline ends. The CDR3 bases are TGTGCCAGCAGTACGGAACTGTATGGCTATAATTCACCCCTCCACTTT. Translation gives CASSTELYGYNSPLHF.

This chain joins TRBV11-3 and TRBJ2-5; D is perhaps TRBD2 (5 bases). CDR1 and CDR2 (germline): SGHNT, YENEEA. The CDR3 runs to 15 residues. Deletions cut 5 bases from V and 5 bases from J, with 18 bases between. The CDR3 nucleotides read TGTGCCAGCAGCCTGGGCGGTAGCGAGACGGAGACCCAGTACTTC. Amino acids: CASSLGGSETETQYF.

Details on this clone: Other DNA sequences in the sample encode the same CDR3. The chain couples TRBV29-1 to TRBJ1-5, with 7 bases identical to TRBD1. The germline gives CDR1 SQVTM, CDR2 ANQGSEA. This CDR3 is 14 amino acids long. J lost 2 bases, V lost 4 bases, and 5 bases had no gene match. The CDR3, as DNA: TGCAGCGTTGGGGTCGGACAGGGCAATCAGCCCCAGCATTTT. This encodes CSVGVGQGNQPQHF.

This chain uses TRBV28 with TRBJ1-2; D call uncertain. The CDR3 consists of 11 residues. The V gene lost 9 bases and the J gene lost 3 bases, with 8 bases spanning the gap. CDR1 is MDHEN and CDR2 is SYDVKM in the germline V gene. CDR3 amino acids: CASTEHYGYTF. The CDR3, as DNA: TGTGCCAGTACAGAACACTATGGCTACACCTTC.